The sequence of this T cell receptor (beta chain) was determined in a study of blood T cell repertoires in COVID-19. Study information: Sources were T cells, B-cell-depleted T cells, or PBMCs; the material itself was cDNA or gDNA.

Repertoires were generated with immunoSEQ multiplex PCR, while TCRdb's copy carries only in-frame clones and drops some. Counted here are approximately 470,000 clones, roughly 85% occurring once; the ten biggest clones make up 3.2%. Germline V lookup: CDR1 SGHDT, CDR2 YYEEEE. The V and J ends lost 4 bases and 2 bases, in that order; junction bases with no gene match: 5. The CDR3 contains 14 residues. The gene calls are TRBV5-6 and TRBJ1-2; 7 nucleotides align to TRBD1. This clonotype originated in a human donor in a cohort sampled during active COVID-19. The sequenced material came from peripheral blood. Here the CDR3 DNA reads TGTGCCAGCAGCACCGGGACAGTCAACTATGGCTACACCTTC. Translating gives CASSTGTVNYGYTF.